This T cell receptor (beta chain) was captured by sequencing in a study of cytomegalovirus exposure and HLA in healthy donors. Whole-study findings and limits: In an earlier analysis, most TCR beta V segments were productive about 87% or about 30% of the time.

This clone was seen only a few times. Its antigen is undetermined. The PCR used 60 Vbeta and 13 Jbeta primers. Profiled with immunoSEQ multiplex PCR; TCRdb holds only in-frame clones, not every one. The table shows around 200,000 clones, with 60% to 80% occurring only once. Germline values: CDR1 ENHRY, CDR2 SYGVKD. The V segment lost 5 bases and the J segment 0 bases; nucleotides outside the gene matches: 9. The CDR3 covers 16 residues. The sequenced sample consisted of PBMCs. V usage is TRBV10-3 and J usage is TRBJ2-7, with 8 nucleotides matching TRBD2. This receptor was identified in a man in his forties in good health and CMV-seronegative. CDR3 sequence reads: CAISLSGGGSSYEQYF. The DNA for the CDR3 is TGTGCCATCAGTCTTTCGGGCGGGGGGAGCTCCTACGAGCAGTACTTC.